The 16 T cell receptor beta chains below all came from one sample that was sequenced in a study. Each CDR3 protein is one row after TCRdb ran MiXCR on the RT-PCR reads. The sample shows more than 550,000 distinct CDR3 sequences, 14% of them seen only once. The sequencing input was memory CD4+ T cells from blood. The receptors derive from a female donor in good health, serving as a healthy control.

The J gene is TRBJ1-4, the V gene TRBV5-8; weak D call: TRBD1 (5 bases). This CDR3 is 16 amino acids long. The germline V gene encodes CDR1 SGHTS and CDR2 YDEGEE. Trimming stripped 3 bases from V and 0 bases from J, with 12 bases between. The CDR3 nucleotides read TGTGCCAGCAGCTCGGGACTCCTGGCAACTAATGAAAAACTGTTTTTT. It specifies CASSSGLLATNEKLFF.

The rearrangement joins TRBV20-1 to TRBJ2-7, with D perhaps TRBD2 (5 bases). Between the trimmed V and J ends, which lost 4 bases and 2 bases, there was a span of 15 bases. The V gene's germline CDR1 is DFQATT and CDR2 SNEGSKA (reference sequence). The CDR3 loop spans 14 amino acids. The CDR3 DNA reads as TGCAGTGCTACGCCCGGGTCGGGGACCTACGAGCAGTACTTC. Protein sequence: CSATPGSGTYEQYF.

This clonotype was counted at least ten times. The chain couples TRBV6-5 to TRBJ2-1; D is uncertain. Germline V gives CDR1 MNHEY, CDR2 SVGAGI. The CDR3 is 12 residues long. The V end lost 0 bases, the J end lost 9 bases, and 6 bases lay between the germline ends. The CDR3 DNA reads as TGTGCCAGCAGTTACTCGGACGGTGAGCAGTTCTTC. It translates to CASSYSDGEQFF.

The rearrangement uses TRBV6-1 and TRBJ2-5; 8 nucleotides match TRBD1. The CDR3 is 13 amino acids. CDR1 MNHNS and CDR2 SASEGT come from the germline V gene. J gave up 5 bases and V 9 bases, and 8 bases lay outside the gene matches. The CDR3 nucleotides read TGTGCCAGTATGGACAGGGACGTGGAGACCCAGTACTTC. Translation gives CASMDRDVETQYF.

The sample holds a few counts of this clonotype. The V gene is TRBV2, the J gene TRBJ2-1, with D possibly matching TRBD2 (6 bases). This CDR3 is built from 13 residues. Germline V lookup: CDR1 SNHLY, CDR2 FYNNEI. With 8 bases removed from V and 6 bases from J, the gap between germline ends came to 14 bases. This CDR3 reads CASAGYASNEQFF. The DNA for the CDR3 is TGTGCCAGCGCGGGATACGCTAGCAATGAGCAGTTCTTC.

This clonotype appeared many times. At one end the junction does not follow the germline gene, possibly because of a read error. The rearrangement joins TRBV20-1 to TRBJ1-5; 7 nucleotides agree with TRBD1. This CDR3 is 13 amino acids long. CDR1 is DFQATT and CDR2 is SNEGSKA in the germline V gene (reference sequence). The CDR3 nucleotides are TGCAGTGCTAGTCGACAGGGCAAACAGCCCCAGCATTTT. Protein: CSASRQGKQPQHF.

As concerns this clonotype: This may arise from a read error, as a much more abundant clone is one base away. This sequence joins TRBV7-3 and TRBJ2-5; 7 nucleotides agree with TRBD1. This CDR3 region has 14 residues. The germline gives CDR1 SGHTA, CDR2 FQGTGA. CDR3 residues: CVSSLDRDSETQYF. In nucleotides, the CDR3 is TGTGTCAGCAGCTTAGACAGGGACAGTGAGACCCAGTACTTC.

V usage is TRBV5-1 and J usage is TRBJ1-2, with a tentative D call TRBD1 (5 bases). The CDR3 has 16 residues. Trimming removed 4 bases from V and 4 bases from J, with 20 bases in between. Germline V CDR1 and CDR2: SGHRS, YFSETQ. The CDR3 DNA follows: TGCGCCAGCAGCGAGAATCCAGGGACTCTAGGCTATGGCTACACCTTC. It codes for CASSENPGTLGYGYTF.

This clonotype showed up many times. This rearrangement joins TRBV12-3 or TRBV12-4 to TRBJ1-2, with D tentatively TRBD1 (6 bases). CDR3 length: 13 amino acids. Trimming left V 3 bases short and J 6 bases short, with 11 bases between. CDR3 protein: CASSFAQGNGYTF. The CDR3, as DNA: TGTGCCAGCAGTTTCGCCCAGGGGAATGGCTACACCTTC.

In its sample, this clonotype was seen a few times. V and J are TRBV18 and TRBJ2-4; D gene unclear. Trimming took off 4 bases at V and 9 bases at J, with 10 bases between the two ends. The CDR3 length is 12 residues. Germline V lookup: CDR1 KGHSH, CDR2 LQKENI. CDR3 nucleotide sequence: TGTGCCAGCTCACTGGACGAGAGCATTCAGTACTTC. It specifies CASSLDESIQYF. The full variable domain, its missing parts supplied by reference TRBV18 and TRBJ2-4, is NAGVMQNPRHLVRRRGQEARLRCSPMKGHSHVYWYRQLPEEGLKFMVYLQKENIIDESGMPKERFSAEFPKEGPSILRIQQVVRGDSAAYFCASSLDESIQYFGAGTRLSVL.

In its sample, this clonotype was seen a few times. The chain joins TRBV7-2 to TRBJ2-3; maybe TRBD1 (5 bases). The CDR3 consists of 14 residues. The V and J ends lost 0 bases and 3 bases respectively, with 7 bases between them. Looked up from germline, CDR1 is SGHTA and CDR2 is FQGNSA. The CDR3 is CASSLARQTDTQYF. The DNA for the CDR3 is TGTGCCAGCAGCTTAGCTAGACAGACAGATACGCAGTATTTT.

The genes are TRBV20-1 and TRBJ2-1; D is uncertain. CDR1 DFQATT and CDR2 SNEGSKA come from the germline V gene (reference sequence). Trimming cost V 1 base and J 4 bases, with 14 bases left between them. The CDR3 extends over 15 amino acids. This CDR3 reads CSARGVGSAYNEQFF. The CDR3 region has the DNA TGCAGTGCTAGAGGGGTAGGCAGCGCTTACAATGAGCAGTTCTTC.

This clonotype was counted at least ten times. CDR3 DNA sequence: TGTGCCAGCGGAACGGGACCCACCGGGGATACGCAGTATTTT. As protein: CASGTGPTGDTQYF. V usage is TRBV12-3 or TRBV12-4 and J usage is TRBJ2-3, with D perhaps being TRBD1 or TRBD2 (5 bases each). There are 14 residues in the CDR3. V gave up 8 bases and J gave up 6 bases, with 18 bases separating them.

This clonotype has a handful of counts. V usage is TRBV15 and J usage is TRBJ2-1; weak D call: TRBD2 (6 bases). Looked up from germline, CDR1 is LNHNV and CDR2 is YYDKDF (reference sequence). V lost 3 bases and J 0 bases, leaving 27 bases between the germline ends. CDR3 length: 21 residues. CDR3 nucleotide sequence: TGTGCCACCAGCAGTGCCCCGGGACTCTTTCTTGTTAGCGGCTCCTACAATGAGCAGTTCTTC. Encoded protein: CATSSAPGLFLVSGSYNEQFF.

This clonotype has ten or more counts. This chain connects TRBV20-1 to TRBJ2-5; TRBD1 matches 9 bases. The germline CDR1 and CDR2 sequences are DFQATT and SNEGSKA (reference sequence). The CDR3 covers 16 residues. The V segment lost 3 bases and the J segment 1 base; nucleotides outside the gene matches: 9. CDR3 loop: CSASRTGDVFQETQYF. CDR3 bases: TGCAGTGCTAGTAGGACAGGGGATGTGTTCCAAGAGACCCAGTACTTC.

The table lists this clonotype with many counts. The V call is TRBV20-1, the J call TRBJ2-1; 11 nucleotides agree with TRBD2. Germline assignment: CDR1 DFQATT and CDR2 SNEGSKA (reference sequence). The CDR3 extends over 14 amino acids. J gave up 6 bases and V 2 bases, and 3 bases lay outside the gene matches. The CDR3 sequence: CSARIAGGVNEQFF. CDR3 bases: TGCAGTGCTAGAATAGCGGGAGGGGTCAATGAGCAGTTCTTC.